This TCR beta chain was captured by sequencing in a study of blood T cell repertoires in COVID-19. On the study more broadly: The origin of the acute and convalescent COVID-19 samples was the United States, Italy and Spain. PBMCs, B-cell-depleted T cells, or T cells provided the cDNA or gDNA that made up the material.

Source study methods: Nucleated cell number was recorded as an estimate derived from reference gene primer amplification. Clones were sequenced by immunoSEQ multiplex PCR, and TCRdb holds only the in-frame ones, with some missing. Clone size and the V and J calls come from that table; the DNA yielded D and trimming. The table records roughly 330,000 clones, roughly 90% of them present only once. Germline CDR1 is SNHLY and CDR2 is FYNNEI. The V gene lost 8 bases and the J gene lost 2 bases, with 10 bases spanning the gap. The CDR3 sequence is 12 residues long. The sample consisted of peripheral blood. The receptor was isolated from a man between 18 and 35 years old who had recovered from COVID-19. The gene calls are TRBV2 and TRBJ2-7; perhaps TRBD2 as D (6 bases). The CDR3, as DNA: TGTGCCAGCCAGTTAGCGGCCTACGAGCAGTACTTC. Translation gives CASQLAAYEQYF.